This TCR beta chain was identified during a study of identical twins. Overall study findings and caveats: Cord blood's abundant beta clonotypes had fewer insertions, unlike memory repertoires.

On this clonotype itself: What it binds is not known.

A single record per CDR3 protein comes from TCRdb applying MiXCR to the 5' RACE reads. The data contain about 660,000 distinct CDR3 sequences, over 8.5% of them singletons. V shed 2 bases and J shed 7 bases, with 17 bases lying between them. The CDR3 totals 15 residues. In germline, CDR1 is SGHTA, CDR2 FQGNSA. These data were also reused for a study on yellow fever vaccine responses in identical twins. That investigation notes: In identical twins, vaccine T cell responses appeared partly shared and partly individual.

The source material was PBMCs. The source is a woman younger than 30 in good health. The chain couples TRBV7-2 to TRBJ1-1, with D tentatively TRBD1 (6 bases). This CDR3 is CASSLLNRGQGEAFF. CDR3 DNA: TGTGCCAGCAGCTTATTGAATCGGGGGCAGGGTGAAGCTTTCTTT.